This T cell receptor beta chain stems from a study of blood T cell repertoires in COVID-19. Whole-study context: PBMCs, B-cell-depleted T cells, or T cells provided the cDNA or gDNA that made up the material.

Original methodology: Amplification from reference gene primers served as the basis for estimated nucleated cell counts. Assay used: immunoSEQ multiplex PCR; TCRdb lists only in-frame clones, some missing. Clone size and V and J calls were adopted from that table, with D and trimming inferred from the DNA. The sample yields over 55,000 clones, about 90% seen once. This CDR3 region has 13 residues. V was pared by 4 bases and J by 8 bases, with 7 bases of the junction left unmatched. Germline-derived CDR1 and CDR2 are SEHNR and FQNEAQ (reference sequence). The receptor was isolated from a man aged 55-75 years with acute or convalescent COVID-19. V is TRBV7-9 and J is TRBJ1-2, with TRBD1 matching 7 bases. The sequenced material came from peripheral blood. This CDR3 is CASSSGQGGGYTF. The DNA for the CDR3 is TGTGCCAGCAGCTCCGGTCAGGGGGGAGGCTACACCTTC. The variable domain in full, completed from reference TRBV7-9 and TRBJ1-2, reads DTGVSQNPRHKITKRGQNVTFRCDPISEHNRLYWYRQTLGQGPEFLTYFQNEAQLEKSRLLSDRFSAERPKGSFSTLEIQRTEQGDSAMYLCASSSGQGGGYTFGSGTRLTVV.